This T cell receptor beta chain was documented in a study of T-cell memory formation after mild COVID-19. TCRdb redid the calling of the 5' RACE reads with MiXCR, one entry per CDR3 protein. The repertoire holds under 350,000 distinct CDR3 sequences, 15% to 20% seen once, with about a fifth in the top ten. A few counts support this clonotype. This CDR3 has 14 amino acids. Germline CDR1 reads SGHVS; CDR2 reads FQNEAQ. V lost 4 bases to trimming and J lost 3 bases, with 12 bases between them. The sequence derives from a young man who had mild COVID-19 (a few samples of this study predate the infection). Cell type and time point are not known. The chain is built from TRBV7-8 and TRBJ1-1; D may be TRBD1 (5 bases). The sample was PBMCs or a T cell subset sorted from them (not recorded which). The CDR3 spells CASSYSLGDTEAFF. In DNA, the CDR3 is TGTGCCAGCAGCTACTCCTTGGGGGACACTGAAGCTTTCTTT.